A single sample is the source of the 17 T cell receptor beta chains below, sequenced in a study of blood T cell repertoires in COVID-19. Method: immunoSEQ multiplex PCR; TCRdb's copy keeps in-frame clones and lacks some. The data show tens of thousands of clones, roughly nine tenths seen once. Material: peripheral blood. The receptors come from a human donor with acute or convalescent COVID-19. The donor label of this sample is uncertain.

This chain uses TRBV4-2 with TRBJ2-7, with D possibly being TRBD2 (6 bases). The V and J ends lost 1 base and 0 bases respectively, with 13 bases between them. Germline values: CDR1 LGHNA, CDR2 YNFKEQ. The CDR3 is 16 amino acids. CDR3 in DNA: TGTGCCAGCAGCCAAGCGGCTAGCGAACCCTCCTACGAGCAGTACTTC. It is translated as CASSQAASEPSYEQYF.

A word on this clone: Germline and junction disagree at one end, which may indicate a read error. The rearrangement links TRBV5-1 to TRBJ2-2; 10 bases map to TRBD1. This CDR3 is 14 amino acids long. Germline values: CDR1 SGHRS, CDR2 YFSETQ. The CDR3 sequence: CASSLGQGNGELFF. DNA of the CDR3: TGCGCCAGCAGTTTGGGACAGGGGAACGGGGAGCTGTTTTTT.

The CDR3 sequence is CATRESFGVNGNTIYF. The CDR3, as DNA: TGTGCCACCAGAGAGTCTTTCGGGGTTAATGGAAACACCATATATTTT. The chain carries TRBV15 and TRBJ1-3; D is unclear. The CDR3 totals 16 residues. Trimming left V 6 bases short and J 3 bases short, with 18 bases between. The V gene's germline CDR1 is LNHNV and CDR2 YYDKDF (reference sequence).

V gene TRBV28 combines with J gene TRBJ2-4; 12 bases match TRBD2. J lost 16 bases, V lost 6 bases, and 10 bases had no gene match. There are 13 residues in the CDR3. The germline CDR1 and CDR2 sequences are MDHEN and SYDVKM. The CDR3 region has the DNA TGTGCCAGCAGCACACCTTCACTAGCGGGAGGTTACTTC. Protein sequence: CASSTPSLAGGYF.

This chain uses TRBV5-1 with TRBJ1-6; D gene uncertain. This CDR3 spans 15 amino acids. V lost 1 base to trimming and J lost 5 bases, with 10 bases between them. Germline values: CDR1 SGHRS, CDR2 YFSETQ. DNA for the CDR3: TGCGCCAGCAGCTTGTTATCCGGTGATAATTCACCCCTCCACTTT. Amino acids: CASSLLSGDNSPLHF.

This clone was counted once. The rearrangement links TRBV7-8 to TRBJ2-7; the D gene is possibly TRBD2 (6 bases). Between the trimmed V and J ends, which lost 4 bases and 7 bases, there was a span of 14 bases. The CDR3 has 13 residues. Germline V gene lookup returns CDR1 SGHVS and CDR2 FQNEAQ. CDR3 amino acids: CASSSGLSWEQYF. CDR3 sequence (DNA): TGTGCCAGCAGCTCGGGACTCTCTTGGGAGCAGTACTTC.

In DNA, the CDR3 is TGTGCCAGCGCCGGGTTCGTAGCGGGAGCCAACAATGAGCAGTTCTTC. Translation gives CASAGFVAGANNEQFF. The chain links TRBV25-1 to TRBJ2-1, with 9 nucleotides matching TRBD2. The germline V gene encodes CDR1 MGHDK and CDR2 SYGVNS. The CDR3 spans 16 residues. The V gene end was trimmed by 8 bases and the J gene end by 5 bases; junction bases not matched to a gene: 13.

The V call is TRBV5-4, the J call TRBJ1-1; the match to TRBD1 covers 7 bases. The length of the CDR3 is 16 residues. Germline lookup yields CDR1 SGHNT and CDR2 YYREEE (reference sequence). V shed 0 bases, J shed 1 base, and the junction held 6 bases outside the gene matches. This chain's CDR3 is CASSLGIRGENTEAFF. In nucleotides, the CDR3 is TGTGCCAGCAGCTTGGGGATCAGGGGGGAGAACACTGAAGCTTTCTTT.

The chain is built from TRBV7-9 and TRBJ2-1; D might be TRBD1 (6 bases). This CDR3 comprises 14 residues. Germline CDR1 reads SEHNR; CDR2 reads FQNEAQ (reference sequence). The germline V and J ends were trimmed by 3 bases and 3 bases, with 9 bases remaining between them. DNA of the CDR3: TGTGCCAGCAGCTTTAACAGGGACTACAATGAGCAGTTCTTC. Its translation is CASSFNRDYNEQFF.

J is TRBJ1-3 and V is TRBV28; D remains unclear. The CDR3 runs 16 residues. CDR1 is MDHEN and CDR2 is SYDVKM in the germline V gene. V was shortened by 7 bases and J by 4 bases, with 20 bases between the two germline ends. The CDR3 reads CASTPELRWRGNTIYF. Here the CDR3 DNA reads TGTGCCAGCACCCCCGAGCTGCGTTGGAGGGGAAACACCATATATTTT.

Concerning this clone: A read error may produce the germline difference seen at one junction end. The J gene is TRBJ2-1, the V gene TRBV14; TRBD1 matches 10 bases. The CDR3 is made up of 15 amino acids. Germline V lookup: CDR1 SGHDN, CDR2 FVKESK. The DNA for the CDR3 is TGTGCCAGCAGTCGGGACAGGGGTTCCTACCATGAGCAGTTCTTC. Its translation is CASSRDRGSYHEQFF.

This chain joins TRBV2 and TRBJ1-1, with no clear D. The germline V gene has CDR1 SNHLY and CDR2 FYNNEI. The V gene lost 8 bases and the J gene lost 4 bases, with 8 bases spanning the gap. This CDR3 has 11 residues. CDR3 DNA sequence: TGTGCCAGCTGGCAGTCCACTGAAGCTTTCTTT. It specifies CASWQSTEAFF. Together with reference TRBV2 and TRBJ1-1, the CDR3 gives the full variable domain: EPEVTQTPSHQVTQMGQEVILRCVPISNHLYFYWYRQILGQKVEFLVSFYNNEISEKSEIFDDQFSVERPDGSNFTLKIRSTKLEDSAMYFCASWQSTEAFFGQGTRLTVV.

The chain joins TRBV7-3 to TRBJ2-3; possible D gene TRBD1, 5 bases. The germline gives CDR1 SGHTA, CDR2 FQGTGA. This CDR3 is 13 amino acids long. Trimming pared 4 bases from V and 1 base from J, leaving 6 bases between. The CDR3 DNA reads as TGTGCCAGCAGCTCACAGGGCACAGATACGCAGTATTTT. Translated: CASSSQGTDTQYF.

V and J are TRBV3-1 (or the pseudogene TRBV3-2) and TRBJ2-7, with TRBD1 matching over 7 bases. V lost 4 bases to trimming and J lost 4 bases; unmatched junction nucleotides: 10. The germline CDR1 and CDR2 sequences are LGHDT and YNNKEL (reference sequence). The CDR3 length is 15 residues. In nucleotides, the CDR3 is TGTGCCAGCAGCCCCCGGAACAGGGGAGAATACGAGCAGTACTTC. Its protein product is CASSPRNRGEYEQYF.

The chain employs TRBV6-4 and TRBJ1-1; no firm D call. There are 15 residues in the CDR3. The germline V gene has CDR1 MRHNA and CDR2 SNTAGT. Trimming took 3 bases from V and 3 from J, leaving 14 bases between them. CDR3 bases: TGTGCCAGCAGTGAGAAGGGCTTGAGGGACACTGAAGCTTTCTTT. This sequence encodes CASSEKGLRDTEAFF.

The chain is built from TRBV10-3 and TRBJ1-4; 11 bases are shared with TRBD1. Per germline, CDR1 ENHRY and CDR2 SYGVKD. This CDR3 is 14 amino acids long. Trimming cost V 4 bases and J 7 bases; bases outside gene matches: 2. The CDR3 DNA sequence: TGTGCCATCAGTGGGACAGGGGGCCGTGAAAAACTGTTTTTT. Translating it yields CAISGTGGREKLFF.

This chain joins TRBV5-4 and TRBJ2-2, with TRBD1 identical over 7 bases. Unmatched junction bases numbered 4, after V lost 5 bases and J lost 0 bases. This CDR3 comprises 15 residues. Germline CDR1 and CDR2: SGHNT and YYREEE (reference sequence). In nucleotides, the CDR3 is TGTGCCAGCAGGACCGGGACAGCGAACACCGGGGAGCTGTTTTTT. Its translation is CASRTGTANTGELFF.